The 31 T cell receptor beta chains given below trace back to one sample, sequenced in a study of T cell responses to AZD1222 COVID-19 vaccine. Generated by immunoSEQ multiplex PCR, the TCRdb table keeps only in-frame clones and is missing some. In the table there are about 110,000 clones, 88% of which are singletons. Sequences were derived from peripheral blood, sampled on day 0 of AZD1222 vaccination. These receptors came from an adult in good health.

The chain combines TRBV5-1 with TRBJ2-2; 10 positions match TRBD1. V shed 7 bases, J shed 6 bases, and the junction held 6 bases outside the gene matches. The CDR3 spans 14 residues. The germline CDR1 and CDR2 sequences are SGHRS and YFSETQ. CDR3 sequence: CASGTGDLAGELFF. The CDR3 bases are TGCGCCAGCGGGACAGGGGATTTAGCCGGGGAGCTGTTTTTT.

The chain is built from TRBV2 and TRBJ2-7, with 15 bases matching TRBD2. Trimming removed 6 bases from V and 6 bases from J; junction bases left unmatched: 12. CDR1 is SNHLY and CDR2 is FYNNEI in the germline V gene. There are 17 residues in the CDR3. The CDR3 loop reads CASRKGLAGGSNGEQYF. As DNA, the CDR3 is TGTGCCAGCAGGAAGGGACTAGCGGGAGGAAGTAACGGCGAGCAGTACTTC.

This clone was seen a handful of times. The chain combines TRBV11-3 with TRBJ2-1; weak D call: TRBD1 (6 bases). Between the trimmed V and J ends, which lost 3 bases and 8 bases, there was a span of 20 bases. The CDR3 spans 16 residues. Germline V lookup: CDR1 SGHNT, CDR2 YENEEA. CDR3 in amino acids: CASSFLYSAKGDEQFF. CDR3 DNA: TGTGCCAGCAGCTTCCTATATAGCGCCAAGGGGGATGAGCAGTTCTTC.

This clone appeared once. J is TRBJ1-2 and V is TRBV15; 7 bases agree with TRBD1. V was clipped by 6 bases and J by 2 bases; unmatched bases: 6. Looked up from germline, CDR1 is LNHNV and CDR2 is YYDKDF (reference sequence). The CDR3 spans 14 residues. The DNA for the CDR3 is TGTGCCACCAGGCCGACAGGGCCCAACTATGGCTACACCTTC. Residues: CATRPTGPNYGYTF.

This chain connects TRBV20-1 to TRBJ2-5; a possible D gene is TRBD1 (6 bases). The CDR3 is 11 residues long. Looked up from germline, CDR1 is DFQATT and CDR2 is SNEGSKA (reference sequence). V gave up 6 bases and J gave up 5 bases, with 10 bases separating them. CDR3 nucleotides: TGCAGTGCGGACAGAGGGGAGACCCAGTACTTC. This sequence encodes CSADRGETQYF.

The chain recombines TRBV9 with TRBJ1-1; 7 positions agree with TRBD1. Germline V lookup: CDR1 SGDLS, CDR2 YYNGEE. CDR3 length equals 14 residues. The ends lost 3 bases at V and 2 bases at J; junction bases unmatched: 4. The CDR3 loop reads CASSARQGNTEAFF. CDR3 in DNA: TGTGCCAGCAGCGCAAGACAGGGAAACACTGAAGCTTTCTTT.

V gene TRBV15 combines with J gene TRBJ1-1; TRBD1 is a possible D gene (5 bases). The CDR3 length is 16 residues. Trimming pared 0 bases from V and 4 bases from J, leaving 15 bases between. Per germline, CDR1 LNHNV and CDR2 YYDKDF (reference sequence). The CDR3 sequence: CATSRDMAGLGTEAFF. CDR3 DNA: TGTGCCACCAGCAGAGATATGGCAGGGTTGGGCACTGAAGCTTTCTTT.

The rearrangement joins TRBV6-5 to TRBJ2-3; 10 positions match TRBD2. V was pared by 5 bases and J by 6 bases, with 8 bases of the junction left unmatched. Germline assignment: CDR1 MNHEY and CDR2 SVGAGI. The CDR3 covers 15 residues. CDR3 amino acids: CASSSGRAPSDTQYF. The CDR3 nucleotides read TGTGCCAGCAGTAGCGGGAGGGCCCCCTCGGATACGCAGTATTTT.

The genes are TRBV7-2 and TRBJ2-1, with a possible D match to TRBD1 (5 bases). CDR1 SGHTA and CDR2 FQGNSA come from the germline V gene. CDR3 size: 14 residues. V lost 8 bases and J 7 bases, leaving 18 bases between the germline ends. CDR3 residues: CASGHHDSRNEQFF. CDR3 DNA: TGTGCCAGCGGACACCACGATTCTAGGAATGAGCAGTTCTTC.

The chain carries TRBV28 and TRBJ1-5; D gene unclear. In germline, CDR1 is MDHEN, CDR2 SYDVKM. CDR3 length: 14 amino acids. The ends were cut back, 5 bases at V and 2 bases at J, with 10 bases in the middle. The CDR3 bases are TGTGCCAGCAGTGCCAGCTTGGGCAATCAGCCCCAGCATTTT. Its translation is CASSASLGNQPQHF.

CDR3 bases: TGTGCCAGCAGCCGGACAGGGTTCTACAATGAGCAGTTCTTC. Residues: CASSRTGFYNEQFF. V is TRBV11-2 and J is TRBJ2-1; 8 bases are shared with TRBD1. The trim removed 5 bases at V and 3 bases at J, leaving 3 bases unmatched. This CDR3 has 14 amino acids. CDR1 is SGHAT, CDR2 FQNNGV, per germline.

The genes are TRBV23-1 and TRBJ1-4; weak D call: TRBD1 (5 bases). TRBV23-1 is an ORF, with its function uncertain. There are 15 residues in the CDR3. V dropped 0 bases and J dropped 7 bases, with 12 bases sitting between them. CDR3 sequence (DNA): TGCGCCAGCAGTCAATCCCAAGGGGCCTTTGAAAAACTGTTTTTT. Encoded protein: CASSQSQGAFEKLFF.

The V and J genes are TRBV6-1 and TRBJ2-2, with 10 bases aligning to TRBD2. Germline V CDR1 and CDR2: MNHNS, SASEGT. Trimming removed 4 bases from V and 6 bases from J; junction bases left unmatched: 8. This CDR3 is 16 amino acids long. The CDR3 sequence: CASSGAGGMAAGELFF. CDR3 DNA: TGTGCCAGCAGTGGAGCGGGGGGGATGGCCGCCGGGGAGCTGTTTTTT.

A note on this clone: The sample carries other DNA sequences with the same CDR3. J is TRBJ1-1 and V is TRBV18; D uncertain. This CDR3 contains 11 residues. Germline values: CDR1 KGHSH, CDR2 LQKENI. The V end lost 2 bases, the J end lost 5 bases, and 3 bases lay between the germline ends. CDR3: CASSPGTEAFF. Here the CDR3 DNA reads TGTGCCAGCTCACCAGGGACTGAAGCTTTCTTT.

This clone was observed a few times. The CDR3 region is CAWQGNTEAFF. The DNA for the CDR3 is TGTGCCTGGCAGGGGAACACTGAAGCTTTCTTT. This rearrangement joins TRBV30 to TRBJ1-1; possible D gene TRBD1, 5 bases. The germline V and J ends were trimmed by 5 bases and 1 base, with 5 bases remaining between them. The germline V gene has CDR1 GTSNPN and CDR2 SVGIG (reference sequence). The CDR3 runs 11 residues.

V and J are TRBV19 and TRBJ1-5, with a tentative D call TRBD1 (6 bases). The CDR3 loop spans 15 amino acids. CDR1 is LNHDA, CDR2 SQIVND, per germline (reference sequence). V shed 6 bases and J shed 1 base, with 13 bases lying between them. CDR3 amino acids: CASSSGTRSNQPQHF. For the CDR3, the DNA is TGTGCCAGTAGCTCCGGGACAAGGAGCAATCAGCCCCAGCATTTT.

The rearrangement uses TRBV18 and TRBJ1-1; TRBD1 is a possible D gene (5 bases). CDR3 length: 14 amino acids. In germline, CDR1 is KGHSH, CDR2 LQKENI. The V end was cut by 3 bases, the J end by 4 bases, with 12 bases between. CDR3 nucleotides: TGTGCCAGCTCACCCGGGGCGTTGGGCACTGAAGCTTTCTTT. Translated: CASSPGALGTEAFF.

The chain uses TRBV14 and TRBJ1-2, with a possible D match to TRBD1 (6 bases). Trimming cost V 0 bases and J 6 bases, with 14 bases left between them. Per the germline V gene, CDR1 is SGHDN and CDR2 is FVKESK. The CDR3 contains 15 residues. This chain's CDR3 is CASSQEPGGPHGYTF. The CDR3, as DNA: TGTGCCAGCAGCCAAGAACCCGGGGGCCCCCATGGCTACACCTTC.

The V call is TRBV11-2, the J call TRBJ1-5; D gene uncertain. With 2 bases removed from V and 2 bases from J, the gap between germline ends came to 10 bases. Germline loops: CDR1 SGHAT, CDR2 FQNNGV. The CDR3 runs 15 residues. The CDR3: CASSLSSRGNQPQHF. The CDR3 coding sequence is TGTGCCAGCAGCTTATCATCCAGAGGCAATCAGCCCCAGCATTTT.

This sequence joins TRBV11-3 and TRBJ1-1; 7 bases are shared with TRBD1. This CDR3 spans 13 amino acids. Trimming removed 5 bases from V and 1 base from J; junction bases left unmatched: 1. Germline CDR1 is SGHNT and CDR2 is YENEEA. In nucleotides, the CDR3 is TGTGCCAGCAGCCGACAGGGGAACACTGAAGCTTTCTTT. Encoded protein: CASSRQGNTEAFF.

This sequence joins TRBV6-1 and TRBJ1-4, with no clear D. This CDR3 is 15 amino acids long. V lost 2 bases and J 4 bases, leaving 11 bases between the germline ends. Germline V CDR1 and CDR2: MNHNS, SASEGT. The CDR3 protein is CASSERPEDNEKLFF. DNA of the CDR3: TGTGCCAGCAGTGAACGGCCAGAAGATAATGAAAAACTGTTTTTT.

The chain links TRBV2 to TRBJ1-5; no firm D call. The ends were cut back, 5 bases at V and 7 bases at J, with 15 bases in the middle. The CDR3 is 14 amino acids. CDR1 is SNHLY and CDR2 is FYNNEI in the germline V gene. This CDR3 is CASSNAPGSQPQHF. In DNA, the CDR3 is TGTGCCAGCAGTAATGCTCCCGGTTCCCAGCCCCAGCATTTT.

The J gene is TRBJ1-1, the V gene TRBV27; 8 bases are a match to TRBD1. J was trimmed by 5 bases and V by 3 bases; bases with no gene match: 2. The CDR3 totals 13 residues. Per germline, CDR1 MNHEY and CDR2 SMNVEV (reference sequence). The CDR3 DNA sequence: TGTGCCAGCAGTTTCAACAGGGGGACTGAAGCTTTCTTT. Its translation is CASSFNRGTEAFF.

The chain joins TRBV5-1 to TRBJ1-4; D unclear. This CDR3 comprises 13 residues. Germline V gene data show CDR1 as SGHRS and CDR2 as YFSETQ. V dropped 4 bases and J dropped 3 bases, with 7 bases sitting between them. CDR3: CASSREANEKLFF. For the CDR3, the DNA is TGCGCCAGCAGCCGGGAAGCTAATGAAAAACTGTTTTTT.

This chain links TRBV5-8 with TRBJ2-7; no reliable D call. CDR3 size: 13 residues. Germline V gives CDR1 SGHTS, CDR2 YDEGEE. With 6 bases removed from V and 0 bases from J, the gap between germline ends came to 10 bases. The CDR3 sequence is CASTRQNSYEQYF. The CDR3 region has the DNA TGTGCCAGCACCCGACAAAACTCCTACGAGCAGTACTTC.

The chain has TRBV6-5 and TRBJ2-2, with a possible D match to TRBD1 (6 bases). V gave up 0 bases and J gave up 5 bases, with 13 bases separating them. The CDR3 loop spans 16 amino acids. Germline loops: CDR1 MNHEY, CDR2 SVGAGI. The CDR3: CASSYSIAGATGELFF. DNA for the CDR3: TGTGCCAGCAGTTACTCGATTGCAGGGGCGACCGGGGAGCTGTTTTTT.

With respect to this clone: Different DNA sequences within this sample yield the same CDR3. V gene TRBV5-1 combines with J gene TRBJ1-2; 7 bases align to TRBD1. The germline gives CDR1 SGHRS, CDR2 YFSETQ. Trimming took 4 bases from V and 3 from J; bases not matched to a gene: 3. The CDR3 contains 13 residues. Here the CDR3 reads CASSLGTDYGYTF. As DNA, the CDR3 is TGCGCCAGCAGCCTAGGGACAGACTATGGCTACACCTTC.

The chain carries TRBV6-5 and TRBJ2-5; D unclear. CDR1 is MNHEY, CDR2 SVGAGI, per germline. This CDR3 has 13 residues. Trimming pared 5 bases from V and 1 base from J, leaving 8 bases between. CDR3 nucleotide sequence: TGTGCCAGCAGTCCCTCCAGCCAAGAGACCCAGTACTTC. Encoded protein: CASSPSSQETQYF.

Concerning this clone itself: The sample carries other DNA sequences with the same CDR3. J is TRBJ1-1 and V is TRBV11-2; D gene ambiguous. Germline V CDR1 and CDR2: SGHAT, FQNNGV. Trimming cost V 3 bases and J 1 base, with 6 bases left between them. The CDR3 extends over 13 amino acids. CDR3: CASSFEQNTEAFF. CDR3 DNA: TGTGCCAGCAGCTTCGAACAGAACACTGAAGCTTTCTTT.

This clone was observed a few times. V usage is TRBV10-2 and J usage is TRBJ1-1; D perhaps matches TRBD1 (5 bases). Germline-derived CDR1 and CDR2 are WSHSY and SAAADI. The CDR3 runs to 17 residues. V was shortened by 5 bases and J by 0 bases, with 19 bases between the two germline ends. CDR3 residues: CASSSELFEGLNTEAFF. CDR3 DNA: TGCGCCAGCAGTTCGGAGCTTTTCGAGGGGTTGAACACTGAAGCTTTCTTT.

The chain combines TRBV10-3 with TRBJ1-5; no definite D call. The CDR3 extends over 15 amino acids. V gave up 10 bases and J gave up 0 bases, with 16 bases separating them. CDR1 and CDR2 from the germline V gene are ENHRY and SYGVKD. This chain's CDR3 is CATRYRENSNQPQHF. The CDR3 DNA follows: TGTGCCACAAGGTATAGGGAAAATAGCAATCAGCCCCAGCATTTT.